This TCR beta chain was obtained from a study of PD-1 blockade in classical Hodgkin lymphoma. Assay used: immunoSEQ multiplex PCR; TCRdb lists only in-frame clones, some missing. The data show about 47,000 clones, approximately 91% seen once. Germline CDR1 is SGHTA and CDR2 is FQGNSA. CDR3 size: 16 residues. Trimming took off 6 bases at V and 2 bases at J, with 17 bases between the two ends. Time point reported: newly diagnosed, previously untreated cHL patient sample. This sequence was found in a human donor with classical Hodgkin lymphoma. This chain uses TRBV7-2 with TRBJ1-3; possible D gene TRBD1, 5 bases. Sequencing was performed on peripheral blood mononuclear cells (PBMCs). Here the CDR3 DNA reads TGTGCCAGCAGAAAGTCCGGGACGGTCCCTGGAAACACCATATATTTT. It is translated as CASRKSGTVPGNTIYF. Filled out from reference TRBV7-2 and TRBJ1-3, the complete variable domain reads GAGVSQSPSNKVTEKGKDVELRCDPISGHTALYWYRQSLGQGLEFLIYFQGNSAPDKSGLPSDRFSAERTGGSVSTLTIQRTQQEDSAVYLCASRKSGTVPGNTIYFGEGSWLTVV.